The clone carrying this TCR beta chain was observed at least ten times. The antigen is undetermined. This record comes from a study of blood T cells in healthy people across ages. As for the study in general: Template switching picked up about one barcoded beta molecule for each two T cells. Study-level results: Nothing was known about donor CMV status, and this possibly confounded expanded clonotype changes. There were more naive CD4+ cells and higher diversity in long-lived donors than in aged donors.

Per the germline V gene, CDR1 is DFQATT and CDR2 is SNEGSKA (reference sequence). The CDR3 totals 16 residues. The junction had 11 bases not matched to a gene; V was cut back by 4 bases and J by 5 bases. Next came a second PCR, run for roughly 6 to 11 cycles, which used a sample-barcoded 5' primer along with a J-beta primer mix. A minimum of 3 million CDR3-containing paired-end reads was obtained for each sample. TCRdb ran MiXCR on the 5' RACE reads and lists one entry per CDR3 protein. The sample records 800,000 or so distinct CDR3 sequences, around 68% being singletons. This chain uses TRBV20-1 with TRBJ2-1, with 10 bases matching TRBD2. The clonotype was recovered from a young man in good health. Sequenced material: blood. The CDR3 reads CSAIPGTSEPDNEQFF. CDR3 nucleotide sequence: TGCAGTGCTATCCCCGGGACTAGCGAGCCAGACAATGAGCAGTTCTTC.